This is a list of T cell receptor beta chains from one sample in a study of OX40 agonist ivuxolimab in advanced cancers. The repertoire was sequenced with immunoSEQ multiplex PCR; TCRdb's copy has only in-frame clones and lacks some. This sample has over 15,000 clones, with about 75% found just once. Material: CD4+ or CD8+ T cells sorted from blood, obtained in a trial of the OX40 agonist ivuxolimab. All receptors come from an adult with an advanced solid tumor such as melanoma, head and neck, liver or kidney cancer. CDR3s include the opening cysteine and the closing phenylalanine or tryptophan. Fields, in order: clone size, V gene, J gene, D gene, CDR3 protein, CDR3 DNA. The D gene is left open where the match is weak. Size values are once, few and many counts, or a class for expanded clones, and some rows have none.

>NA|TRBV6-6|TRBJ1-6|TRBD1
CASSTGQGFNSPLHF
TGTGCCAGCAGTACCGGACAGGGCTTCAATTCACCCCTCCACTTT
>NA|TRBV6-5|TRBJ2-7|NA
CASSYDVSYEQYF
TGTGCCAGCAGTTACGACGTCTCCTACGAGCAGTACTTC
>NA|TRBV7-6|TRBJ2-5|NA
CASSLELGYQETQYF
TGTGCCAGCAGCTTAGAGCTCGGGTACCAAGAGACCCAGTACTTC
>few|TRBV2|TRBJ2-7|NA
CASSSTDTYEQYF
TGTGCCAGCAGTTCGACAGATACCTACGAGCAGTACTTC
>NA|TRBV9|TRBJ2-1|NA
CASSARWGMVGGNEQFF
TGTGCCAGCAGCGCCCGCTGGGGGATGGTGGGCGGCAATGAGCAGTTCTTC
>few|TRBV7-3|TRBJ2-7|TRBD1
CASSLDRAISYEQYF
TGTGCCAGCAGCTTAGACAGGGCCATCTCCTACGAGCAGTACTTC
>NA|TRBV11-1|TRBJ1-5|NA
CASSLGDGQPQHF
TGTGCCAGCAGCTTAGGGGACGGACAGCCCCAGCATTTT
>NA|TRBV6-6|TRBJ2-2|NA
CASRRQVNTGELFF
TGTGCCAGCCGGAGACAGGTGAACACCGGGGAGCTGTTTTTT
>NA|TRBV5-6|TRBJ2-1|NA
CASSWGTSSSSYNEQFF
TGTGCCAGCAGCTGGGGGACTTCTTCGAGCTCCTACAATGAGCAGTTCTTC
>NA|TRBV6-4|TRBJ2-1|NA
CASSAIDRLYNEQFF
TGTGCCAGCAGTGCCATTGACAGGCTTTACAATGAGCAGTTCTTC
>NA|TRBV4-1|TRBJ2-3|TRBD2
CASSQSAGGTDTQYF
TGCGCCAGCAGCCAGTCAGCGGGGGGCACAGATACGCAGTATTTT
>NA|TRBV4-3|TRBJ2-1|NA
CASSQAPGWGSYNEQFF
TGCGCCAGCAGCCAAGCCCCTGGATGGGGCTCCTACAATGAGCAGTTCTTC
>NA|TRBV7-9|TRBJ2-7|NA
CASSLGPFYEQYF
TGTGCCAGCAGCTTGGGACCCTTCTACGAGCAGTACTTC
>once|TRBV2|TRBJ1-3|NA
CASSVLESGNTIYF
TGTGCCAGCAGTGTATTAGAATCTGGAAACACCATATATTTT
>NA|TRBV25-1|TRBJ1-1|NA
CASSNARGTEAFF
TGTGCCAGCAGTAACGCTAGGGGCACTGAAGCTTTCTTT
>NA|TRBV11-2|TRBJ2-4|NA
CASSDYRVPKNIQYF
TGTGCCAGCAGCGACTACAGGGTTCCCAAAAACATTCAGTACTTC
>NA|TRBV11-3|TRBJ2-5|NA
CASSLHDGGTQYF
TGTGCCAGCAGCTTACATGATGGCGGGACCCAGTACTTC
>NA|TRBV11-3|TRBJ2-5|NA
CASTIRGVEETQYF
TGTGCCAGCACCATTAGAGGGGTGGAAGAGACCCAGTACTTC
>once|TRBV5-1|TRBJ2-7|NA
CASSPDPDAYEQYF
TGCGCCAGCAGCCCAGACCCTGACGCCTACGAGCAGTACTTC
>NA|TRBV6-9|TRBJ1-1|NA
CASSYSGMNTEAFF
TGTGCCAGCAGTTACTCGGGGATGAACACTGAAGCTTTCTTT
>NA|TRBV4-1|TRBJ1-1|TRBD1
CASSQEIGQGVSEAFF
TGCGCCAGCAGCCAAGAGATCGGACAGGGGGTATCTGAAGCTTTCTTT
>NA|TRBV9|TRBJ2-7|NA
CASSVEGGPPSSYEQYF
TGTGCCAGCAGCGTAGAAGGCGGGCCCCCGAGCTCCTACGAGCAGTACTTC
>NA|TRBV10-3|TRBJ2-7|NA
CAIMAAPVGYGEQYF
TGTGCCATCATGGCCGCCCCAGTGGGTTACGGCGAGCAGTACTTC
>NA|TRBV7-8|TRBJ2-7|TRBD2
CASSLIGLAGAYEQYF
TGTGCCAGCAGCCTAATAGGACTAGCGGGGGCCTACGAGCAGTACTTC
>few|TRBV4-2|TRBJ2-7|TRBD1
CASSQEYRGPSYEQYF
TGTGCCAGCAGCCAAGAATACAGGGGCCCCTCCTACGAGCAGTACTTC
>few|TRBV6-5|TRBJ2-2|NA
CASSWNSNTGELFF
TGTGCCAGCAGTTGGAACAGTAACACCGGGGAGCTGTTTTTT
>NA|TRBV6-6|TRBJ1-4|TRBD1
CASSYLPGQANEKLFF
TGTGCCAGCAGTTACCTGCCGGGACAGGCGAATGAAAAACTGTTTTTT
>NA|TRBV6-4|TRBJ2-3|NA
CASSEDGAFTDTQYF
TGTGCCAGCAGTGAAGACGGGGCCTTCACAGATACGCAGTATTTT
>NA|TRBV7-8|TRBJ1-1|TRBD1
CASSLTYTGGTEAFF
TGTGCCAGCAGCTTAACCTATACAGGGGGGACTGAAGCTTTCTTT